Below are 22 T cell receptor beta chains sequenced from a single sample in a study of human T cells and chemical hapten exposure. TCRdb re-called the RACE reads through MiXCR, storing one row per CDR3 protein. The sample carries over 70,000 distinct CDR3 sequences, less than 15% recorded once. Indicated time point: pre-sensitization, week 0. Treatment given: therapeutic diphenylcyclopropenone sensitization with weekly scalp DPC. Specimen: whole blood, collected in connection with sensitization to the hapten diphenylcyclopropenone (DPC). The receptors stem from a woman aged 45 to 65 with alopecia areata. Some clones in this sample may be carry-over from other donors' samples.

This clonotype was found a few times. V and J are TRBV2 and TRBJ1-6, with D maybe TRBD1 (5 bases). The CDR3 is 17 amino acids. Per the germline V gene, CDR1 is SNHLY and CDR2 is FYNNEI. Trimming left V 6 bases short and J 9 bases short, with 24 bases between. For the CDR3, the DNA is TGTGCCAGCAGCGACGGACAAGGACCGGGGGGTGGTTCACCCCTCCACTTT. Translating it yields CASSDGQGPGGGSPLHF.

In its sample, this clonotype was seen many times. The chain uses TRBV29-1 and TRBJ2-6; no definite D call. Trimming stripped 5 bases from V and 0 bases from J, with 5 bases between. The CDR3 loop spans 13 amino acids. Germline assignment: CDR1 SQVTM and CDR2 ANQGSEA. The CDR3 sequence is CSVYYSGANVLTF. The CDR3 DNA is TGCAGCGTTTATTACTCTGGGGCCAACGTCCTGACTTTC.

In its sample, this clonotype was seen many times. The chain is built from TRBV6-5 and TRBJ2-7; D gene ambiguous. The CDR3 totals 14 residues. In germline, CDR1 is MNHEY, CDR2 SVGAGI. The germline V and J ends were trimmed by 0 bases and 6 bases, with 12 bases remaining between them. DNA for the CDR3: TGTGCCAGCAGTTACTCCTCCTGGTACGGCGAGCAGTACTTC. As protein: CASSYSSWYGEQYF.

V gene TRBV3-1 combines with J gene TRBJ1-2; D is possibly TRBD1 (6 bases). This CDR3 has 12 amino acids. Germline assignment: CDR1 LGHDT and CDR2 YNNKEL (reference sequence). Trimming left V 9 bases short and J 8 bases short, with 16 bases between. The CDR3 reads CASRRDKQGYTF. CDR3 bases: TGTGCCAGTAGACGGGACAAGCAAGGCTACACCTTC.

The chain has TRBV10-1 and TRBJ1-5, with D unclear. V was cut by 4 bases and J by 0 bases, with 4 bases left in between. This CDR3 comprises 13 residues. Germline lookup yields CDR1 WNHNN and CDR2 SYGVQD (reference sequence). The CDR3 DNA follows: TGCGCCAGCAGTGCTTATAGCAATCAGCCCCAGCATTTT. Encoded protein: CASSAYSNQPQHF.

The gene calls are TRBV5-5 and TRBJ2-2; 8 positions agree with TRBD1. V lost 4 bases and J lost 0; bases outside the gene matches: 5. CDR1 is SGHKS, CDR2 YYEKEE, per germline (reference sequence). The length of the CDR3 is 16 residues. The CDR3 loop reads CASSPNRGSNTGELFF. The CDR3 DNA is TGTGCCAGCAGCCCCAACAGGGGGTCGAACACCGGGGAGCTGTTTTTT.

A few counts support this clonotype. J is TRBJ1-4 and V is TRBV5-8, with unresolved D. CDR1 and CDR2 from the germline V gene are SGHTS and YDEGEE. The V end was cut by 3 bases, the J end by 8 bases, with 8 bases between. This CDR3 is built from 12 residues. The CDR3 reads CASSSRTEKLFF. The CDR3 bases are TGTGCCAGCAGCTCACGGACGGAAAAACTGTTTTTT.

This chain connects TRBV4-2 to TRBJ2-1; 12 nucleotides agree with TRBD2. Germline assignment: CDR1 LGHNA and CDR2 YNFKEQ. The CDR3 sequence is 16 residues long. Trimming took 4 bases from V and 7 from J; bases not matched to a gene: 8. The DNA of the CDR3 is TGTGCCAGCAGCCCTCTAGCGGGAGGGCCATTAAATGAGCAGTTCTTC. Translation: CASSPLAGGPLNEQFF.

This clonotype occurred a few times. The V and J genes are TRBV9 and TRBJ2-2; 7 positions match TRBD2. V lost 2 bases to trimming and J lost 4 bases; unmatched junction nucleotides: 5. Germline-derived CDR1 and CDR2 are SGDLS and YYNGEE. The CDR3 is 15 amino acids. The CDR3 region is CASSVRGVPTGELFF. In DNA, the CDR3 is TGTGCCAGCAGCGTTCGGGGGGTTCCCACCGGGGAGCTGTTTTTT.

CDR3 residues: CASSLVTNEQFF. CDR3 nucleotides: TGTGCCAGCAGCTTGGTCACCAATGAGCAGTTCTTC. This sequence joins TRBV5-8 and TRBJ2-1; D not resolved. The CDR3 consists of 12 residues. The V gene lost 0 bases and the J gene lost 6 bases, with 4 bases spanning the gap. The germline CDR1 and CDR2 sequences are SGHTS and YDEGEE.

A few counts support this clonotype. This rearrangement joins TRBV6-2 or TRBV6-3 to TRBJ2-5; maybe TRBD1 (5 bases). The germline V gene encodes CDR1 MNHEY and CDR2 SVGEGT. The germline V and J ends were trimmed by 5 bases and 2 bases, with 6 bases remaining between them. The CDR3 runs 12 residues. CDR3 nucleotide sequence: TGTGCCAGCAGTCGACAGCAAGAGACCCAGTACTTC. Protein product: CASSRQQETQYF.

The chain combines TRBV14 with TRBJ2-1; 9 nucleotides match TRBD2. Germline CDR1 and CDR2: SGHDN and FVKESK. This CDR3 region has 15 residues. Germline trimming cut 2 bases from V and 6 bases from J; bases unmatched to any gene: 5. DNA for the CDR3: TGTGCCAGCAGCCAATCTAGCGGGAAGGGCAATGAGCAGTTCTTC. It is translated as CASSQSSGKGNEQFF.

This clonotype was detected only a few times. The DNA for the CDR3 is TGTGCCAGCAGCTTAGTTCAGACTAGCGGGCCTTCCTACAATGAGCAGTTCTTC. As protein: CASSLVQTSGPSYNEQFF. The rearrangement joins TRBV11-3 to TRBJ2-1, with 10 nucleotides matching TRBD2. The germline V gene has CDR1 SGHNT and CDR2 YENEEA. V was clipped by 1 base and J by 1 base; unmatched bases: 7. The CDR3 sequence is 18 residues long. Looking up the rest from reference TRBV11-3 and TRBJ2-1 gives the full variable domain: EAGVVQSPRYKIIEKKQPVAFWCNPISGHNTLYWYLQNLGQGPELLIRYENEEAVDDSQLPKDRFSAERLKGVDSTLKIQPAELGDSAVYLCASSLVQTSGPSYNEQFFGPGTRLTVL.

This clonotype was recorded a few times. The chain uses TRBV12-3 or TRBV12-4 and TRBJ2-4, with D possibly being TRBD1 or TRBD2 (5 bases each). This CDR3 has 14 amino acids. Trimming removed 2 bases at V and 7 bases at J, with 12 bases between. The CDR3: CASSLSGSRNIQYF. CDR3 coding DNA: TGTGCCAGCAGTTTATCAGGGAGCAGGAACATTCAGTACTTC.

This clonotype was counted a few times. The V and J genes are TRBV29-1 and TRBJ1-1; possible D gene TRBD1, 6 bases. Germline CDR1 and CDR2: SQVTM and ANQGSEA. The CDR3 has 13 residues. Trimming pared 7 bases from V and 6 bases from J, leaving 18 bases between. For the CDR3, the DNA is TGCAGCGGCGGAGATTCAGGGGTGTCTGAAGCTTTCTTT. Translation: CSGGDSGVSEAFF. The full variable domain, in which reference TRBV29-1 and TRBJ1-1 provide the parts outside the CDR3, is SAVISQKPSRDICQRGTSLTIQCQVDSQVTMMFWYRQQPGQSLTLIATANQGSEATYESGFVIDKFPISRPNLTFSTLTVSNMSPEDSSIYLCSGGDSGVSEAFFGQGTRLTVV.

This clonotype was counted many times. The chain recombines TRBV29-1 with TRBJ1-1; D is undetermined. Germline V gene data show CDR1 as SQVTM and CDR2 as ANQGSEA. This CDR3 is 12 amino acids long. V lost 3 bases and J lost 4, with 9 bases in between. CDR3 sequence reads: CSVDPRGTEAFF. In DNA form, the CDR3 reads TGCAGCGTTGATCCGCGGGGCACTGAAGCTTTCTTT.

This clonotype was detected many times. The rearrangement uses TRBV7-9 and TRBJ1-3; D is undetermined. Trimming pared 6 bases from V and 0 bases from J, leaving 9 bases between. The CDR3 sequence is 14 residues long. Germline V CDR1 and CDR2: SEHNR, FQNEAQ (reference sequence). CDR3 loop: CASREGISGNTIYF. DNA for the CDR3: TGTGCCAGCAGAGAAGGGATCTCTGGAAACACCATATATTTT.

This clonotype occurred many times. The chain carries TRBV20-1 and TRBJ1-2; no clear D. CDR3 length: 11 residues. Looked up from germline, CDR1 is DFQATT and CDR2 is SNEGSKA (reference sequence). V lost 4 bases and J lost 6, with 9 bases in between. The CDR3 region is CSATGSHGYTF. Here the CDR3 DNA reads TGCAGTGCTACAGGTTCCCATGGCTACACCTTC.

Only a few counts were recorded for this clonotype. J is TRBJ1-4 and V is TRBV28; 7 bases are shared with TRBD1. Trimming at V came to 5 bases and at J to 6 bases, leaving 15 bases not matched to a gene. The CDR3 length is 17 residues. Germline V gene sequence: CDR1 MDHEN, CDR2 SYDVKM. CDR3 sequence: CASSPRGRGWNDEKLFF. The CDR3 coding sequence is TGTGCCAGCAGTCCGAGGGGGCGTGGATGGAATGATGAAAAACTGTTTTTT.

The genes are TRBV6-2 or TRBV6-3 and TRBJ1-5; D remains ambiguous. Trimming cost V 0 bases and J 6 bases, with 9 bases left between them. CDR3 length: 14 amino acids. Germline lookup yields CDR1 MNHEY and CDR2 SVGEGT. The CDR3 bases are TGTGCCAGCAGTTACTCCTCTGGGCTTCAGCCCCAGCATTTT. Translation: CASSYSSGLQPQHF.

This clonotype was counted between two and nine times. This chain joins TRBV5-6 and TRBJ2-5, with TRBD1 matching 7 bases. The CDR3 spans 14 residues. J gave up 4 bases and V 1 base, and 4 bases lay outside the gene matches. Germline V gives CDR1 SGHDT, CDR2 YYEEEE. CDR3 in amino acids: CASSLRRQGETQYF. Written as DNA, the CDR3 is TGTGCCAGCAGCTTGAGACGACAGGGAGAGACCCAGTACTTC.

V is TRBV5-1 and J is TRBJ2-3; tentative D call: TRBD2 (5 bases). Germline assignment: CDR1 SGHRS and CDR2 YFSETQ. Trimming took 4 bases from V and 6 from J, leaving 15 bases between them. The length of the CDR3 is 14 residues. Here the CDR3 DNA reads TGCGCCAGCAGCCTGGACTCTTTTTCGGATACGCAGTATTTT. This sequence encodes CASSLDSFSDTQYF.